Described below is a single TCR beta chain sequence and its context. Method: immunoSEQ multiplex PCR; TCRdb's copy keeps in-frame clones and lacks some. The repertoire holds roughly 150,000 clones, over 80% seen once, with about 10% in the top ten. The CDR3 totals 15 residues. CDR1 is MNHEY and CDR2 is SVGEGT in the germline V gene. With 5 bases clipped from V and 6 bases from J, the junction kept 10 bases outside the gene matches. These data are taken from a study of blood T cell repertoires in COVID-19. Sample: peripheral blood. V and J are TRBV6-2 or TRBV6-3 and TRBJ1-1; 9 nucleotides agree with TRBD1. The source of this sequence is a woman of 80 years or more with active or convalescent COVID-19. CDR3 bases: TGTGCCAGCAGTAAGGAAACAGGGGGCTTAGCTGAAGCTTTCTTT. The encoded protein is CASSKETGGLAEAFF.